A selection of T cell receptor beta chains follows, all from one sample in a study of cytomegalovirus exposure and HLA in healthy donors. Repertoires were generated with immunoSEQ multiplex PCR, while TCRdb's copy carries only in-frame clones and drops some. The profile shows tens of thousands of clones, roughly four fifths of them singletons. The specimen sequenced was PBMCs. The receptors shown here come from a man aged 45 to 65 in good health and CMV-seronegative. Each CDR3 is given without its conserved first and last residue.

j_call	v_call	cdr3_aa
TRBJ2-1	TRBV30	AWSLGPSGQF
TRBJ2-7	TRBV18	ASSPGQGASYEQY
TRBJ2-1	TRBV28	ASSLSLNLGLAGGGRNEQF
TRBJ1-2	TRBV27	ASSPGTGRGGYT
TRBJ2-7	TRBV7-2	ASSLTTLYEQY
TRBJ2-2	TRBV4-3	ASSQGRGRPRSGELF
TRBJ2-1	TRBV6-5	ASSYDLAFKGEQF
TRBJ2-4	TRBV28	ASSFEGLAKKNIQY
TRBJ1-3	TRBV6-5	ATSFAISGNTIY
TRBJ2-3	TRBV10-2	ASSQDTDTQY
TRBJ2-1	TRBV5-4	ASSLKSGWSSYNEQF
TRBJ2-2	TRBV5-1	ASSLESPGTGELF
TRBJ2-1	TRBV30	AWSVSAGEQF
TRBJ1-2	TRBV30	AWRQGEGYT
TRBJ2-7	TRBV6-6	ASSPPGTQYEQY
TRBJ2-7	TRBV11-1	ASSLTLGTGTLYEQY
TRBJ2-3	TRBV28	ASRRAGRTDTQY
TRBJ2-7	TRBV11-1	ASSPVLSGSLNEQY